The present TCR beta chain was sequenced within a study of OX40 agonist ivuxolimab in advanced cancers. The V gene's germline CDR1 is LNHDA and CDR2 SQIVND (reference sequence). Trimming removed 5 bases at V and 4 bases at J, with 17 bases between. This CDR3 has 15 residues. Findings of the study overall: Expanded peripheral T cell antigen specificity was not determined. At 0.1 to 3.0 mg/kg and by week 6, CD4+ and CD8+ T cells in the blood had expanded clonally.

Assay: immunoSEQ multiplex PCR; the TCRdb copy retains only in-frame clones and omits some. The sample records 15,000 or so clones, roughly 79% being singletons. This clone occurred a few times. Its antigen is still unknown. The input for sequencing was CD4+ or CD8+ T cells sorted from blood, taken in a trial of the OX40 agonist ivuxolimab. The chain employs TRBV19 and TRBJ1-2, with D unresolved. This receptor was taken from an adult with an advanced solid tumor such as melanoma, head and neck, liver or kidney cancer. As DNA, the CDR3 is TGTGCCAGTAGTTCAATCCCAGTCCCAGGCTATGGCTACACCTTC. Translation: CASSSIPVPGYGYTF.